This T cell receptor beta chain was sequenced during a study of preoperative IRX-2 immunotherapy in early breast cancer. Only in-frame clones appear in the TCRdb table, and some are missing; sequencing was by immunoSEQ multiplex PCR. The data contain some 22,000 clones, roughly 95% of them singletons. The CDR3 has 14 amino acids. CDR1 SGHTA and CDR2 FQGNSA come from the germline V gene. V trimming: 6 bases; J trimming: 6 bases; junction bases outside the gene matches: 4. Treatment of the sample: preoperative locoregional IRX-2 cytokine immunotherapy. Sequencing used tumor tissue, obtained after IRX-2 immunotherapy. The clonotype originates from a human donor with breast cancer. The chain uses TRBV7-2 and TRBJ2-7, with 14 positions matching TRBD2. CDR3 protein: CASSYGLAGGEQYF. DNA for the CDR3: TGTGCCAGCAGTTACGGACTAGCGGGAGGCGAGCAGTACTTC.